The rows below give T cell receptor beta chains drawn from one sample of a study of radiotherapy plus CTLA-4 blockade in lung cancer. TCRdb's table, derived via immunoSEQ multiplex PCR, lists solely in-frame clones and lacks some. The sample comprises approximately 57,000 clones, around four fifths of which are singletons, and over 6% rests with the top ten. The material was peripheral blood, obtained from a patient treated with radiotherapy plus ipilimumab. The source of these receptors is a human donor with non-small cell lung cancer whose response to radiotherapy plus ipilimumab could not be evaluated. The CDR3 runs from the conserved cysteine through the conserved F or W. The D gene is left open where the match is weak. A clone size is listed for some rows: how often the clone was seen (once, few, many), or a class if it is expanded.

CDR3nt,CDR3aa,d_gene,abundance,j_gene,v_gene
TGTGCCAGTAGTAACCCCGGGAAGAACACCGGGGAGCTGTTTTTT,CASSNPGKNTGELFF,-,-,TRBJ2-2,TRBV19
TGCGCCAGCAGCCAAGAATGGAGGAGTAATGAGCAGTTCTTC,CASSQEWRSNEQFF,-,-,TRBJ2-1,TRBV4-3
TGTGCCAGCAGCCCCGGACAGAACTATGGCTACACCTTC,CASSPGQNYGYTF,-,-,TRBJ1-2,TRBV6-6
TGTGCCAGCAGCCCCCTAGCGGGGAGGGAGACCCAGTACTTC,CASSPLAGRETQYF,TRBD2,-,TRBJ2-5,TRBV7-9
TGTGCCAGCAGTCCCCCAGCGGGGACCCGGCCTGCTTTCTTT,CASSPPAGTRPAFF,-,-,TRBJ1-1,TRBV28
TGTGCCAGCAGCCCAGGGGGCCCAATGGAGACCCAGTACTTC,CASSPGGPMETQYF,TRBD1,-,TRBJ2-5,TRBV9
TGTGCCTGGAGTCGGACAGGGAATTTCTACGAGCAGTACTTC,CAWSRTGNFYEQYF,TRBD1,-,TRBJ2-7,TRBV30
TGTGCCAGCCGCTGGGGCCCCAATCAGCCCCAGCATTTT,CASRWGPNQPQHF,-,-,TRBJ1-5,TRBV6-5
TGTGCCAGCATAGGGGGGGTTAGAGGAGACACCATATATTTT,CASIGGVRGDTIYF,-,medium-sized,TRBJ1-3,TRBV28
TGTGCCAGTAGTATCAGGGCCGCCAACACTGAAGCTTTCTTT,CASSIRAANTEAFF,-,-,TRBJ1-1,TRBV19
TGTGCCAGCAGCCTCGAGGGGGTGGCGCAGTATTTT,CASSLEGVAQYF,-,-,TRBJ2-3,TRBV9
TGTGCCAGCAGCGTCGACAGCCCTAGGAATGAGCAGTTCTTC,CASSVDSPRNEQFF,-,-,TRBJ2-1,TRBV9
TGTGCCAGCCGAGAGACTAGCGGGAGGGGGGTCTACACAGATACGCAGTATTTT,CASRETSGRGVYTDTQYF,TRBD2,few,TRBJ2-3,TRBV28
TGTGCCAGCAGTGAAGGGACTAGCGGGGCCAATGAGCAGTTCTTC,CASSEGTSGANEQFF,TRBD2,once,TRBJ2-1,TRBV6-1
TGTGCCAGCAGCTTTAGTTCCGTGTCCTACGAGCAGTACTTC,CASSFSSVSYEQYF,-,few,TRBJ2-7,TRBV5-4
TGTGCCAGCCGGCAGACTAGCGGGGGGTACCAAGAGACCCAGTACTTC,CASRQTSGGYQETQYF,TRBD2,-,TRBJ2-5,TRBV2
TGTGCCAGCTCACCGACGACAGGGGGCACCTACGAGCAGTACTTC,CASSPTTGGTYEQYF,TRBD1,-,TRBJ2-7,TRBV18
TGTGCCAGCAGCTTAGTTACAGGGAAAGACACCATATATTTT,CASSLVTGKDTIYF,-,-,TRBJ1-3,TRBV11-2
TGTGCCAGCAGCTTGTGGGGCAGAACCTCAGATACGCAGTATTTT,CASSLWGRTSDTQYF,-,-,TRBJ2-3,TRBV5-6
TGTGCCAGCAGCCCAATCGGACAGCTCTCTGGAAACACCATATATTTT,CASSPIGQLSGNTIYF,-,-,TRBJ1-3,TRBV7-2
TGTGCCAGCACTCCGGGGCAGGGGCTGAACACCGGGGAGCTGTTTTTT,CASTPGQGLNTGELFF,-,once,TRBJ2-2,TRBV9
TGTGCCAGCTTCGGTTATGAGCAGTTCTTC,CASFGYEQFF,-,medium-sized,TRBJ2-1,TRBV6-1
TGTGCCAGCAGTTTACGGCCGGGGGACAGATATAATTCACCCCTCCACTTT,CASSLRPGDRYNSPLHF,TRBD1,-,TRBJ1-6,TRBV27
TGTGCCAGCAGTACCCGGTTCCGAGCGGACACTGAAGCTTTCTTT,CASSTRFRADTEAFF,-,once,TRBJ1-1,TRBV28
TGTGCCAGCAGGTTAACAGGGGGCGCGTGGGATGAGCAGTTCTTC,CASRLTGGAWDEQFF,TRBD1,-,TRBJ2-1,TRBV2
TGCGCCAGCAGCATAACCGGGACAGGTTTCGGGGCTACGGCCTTC,CASSITGTGFGATAF,TRBD1,many,TRBJ1-2,TRBV5-1
TGTGCCAGTAGTCCGGGGACAGGGGAGGAGACCCAGTACTTC,CASSPGTGEETQYF,TRBD1,-,TRBJ2-5,TRBV19
TGTGCCAGCAGCTCTCCGGACAGTCTATATGAAAAACTGTTTTTT,CASSSPDSLYEKLFF,-,-,TRBJ1-4,TRBV7-2
TGCGCCAGCAGCCAAGGGCCGGACAGCTACTCTGGGGCCAACGTCCTGACTTTC,CASSQGPDSYSGANVLTF,-,-,TRBJ2-6,TRBV4-3
TGTGCCAGCAGAACTACAGGAAACTATGGCTACACCTTC,CASRTTGNYGYTF,-,-,TRBJ1-2,TRBV6-5
TGTGCCAGCAGTTTATCCCACAAGAACACTGAAGCTTTCTTT,CASSLSHKNTEAFF,-,-,TRBJ1-1,TRBV28
TGTGCCATCAGTGATGGACAGACGAACACCGGGGAGCTGTTTTTT,CAISDGQTNTGELFF,-,-,TRBJ2-2,TRBV10-3
TGTGCCAGCAGCGCGGGCCTAGCTAACTATGGCTACACCTTC,CASSAGLANYGYTF,-,-,TRBJ1-2,TRBV5-6
TGTGCCAGCAGTTCCATACACCCGACAGAACCGGAGACAGGGGGCAAGAGGACCCAGTACTTC,CASSSIHPTEPETGGKRTQYF,TRBD1,-,TRBJ2-5,TRBV27
TGTGCCAGCAGCTCCACAGGGGGCGGCTACACCTTC,CASSSTGGGYTF,TRBD1,medium-sized,TRBJ1-2,TRBV5-6
TGTGCCAGCAGTTACCTAGATACGCAGTATTTT,CASSYLDTQYF,-,-,TRBJ2-3,TRBV6-5
TGTGCCAGCAGCGTAGATGTGCGGCAGGGGAAAGAGCACGGGGAGCTGTTTTTT,CASSVDVRQGKEHGELFF,-,-,TRBJ2-2,TRBV9
TGTGCCAGCAGGGGGACTAGCGGGGCCTACGAGCAGTACTTC,CASRGTSGAYEQYF,TRBD2,-,TRBJ2-7,TRBV2
TGCGCCAGCAGCTTAGAGGGTGCCTATGGCTACACCTTC,CASSLEGAYGYTF,-,-,TRBJ1-2,TRBV5-1
TGTGCCAGCAGCATGGGACAGGGTAATGAAAAACTGTTTTTT,CASSMGQGNEKLFF,TRBD1,-,TRBJ1-4,TRBV7-6
TGCGCCAGCAGCTTTTCCTCCGGACAGGGTGGTGGCTACACCTTC,CASSFSSGQGGGYTF,TRBD1,-,TRBJ1-2,TRBV5-1
TGTGCCAGCCTGGGTGCCGGGAGCGGGAGCAAGCAAGAGACCCAGTACTTC,CASLGAGSGSKQETQYF,TRBD2,-,TRBJ2-5,TRBV2
TGCGCCAGCAGCCTTCGCGGGGCGTCGGCAGCCTCGAGAGGCTACACCTTC,CASSLRGASAASRGYTF,-,once,TRBJ1-2,TRBV4-3
TGTGCCAGCAGCCCCTTAGCGAGCAGCACAGATACGCAGTATTTT,CASSPLASSTDTQYF,-,-,TRBJ2-3,TRBV11-2
TGTGCCAGCAGCCAAACAGGGGTAGGCTACGAGCAGTACTTC,CASSQTGVGYEQYF,TRBD1,-,TRBJ2-7,TRBV13
TGTGCCAGCTCCAAACGGGACAGGGCCTACGAGCAGTACTTC,CASSKRDRAYEQYF,TRBD1,-,TRBJ2-7,TRBV18
TGTGCCAGCAGCTTAGGTGGAGCCTCTGGAAACACCATATATTTT,CASSLGGASGNTIYF,-,-,TRBJ1-3,TRBV7-9
TGTGCCATCAGTCCGAGTCAGAGCTCCGGACAGGGTTCCTACGAGCAGTACTTC,CAISPSQSSGQGSYEQYF,TRBD1,-,TRBJ2-7,TRBV10-3
TGTGCCAGCAGCCGGACAGGGGGAAGGAATCAGCCCCAGCATTTT,CASSRTGGRNQPQHF,TRBD1,-,TRBJ1-5,TRBV6-5
TGTGCCAGCAGGGGGGCCGCTTTAGGCACAGATACGCAGTATTTT,CASRGAALGTDTQYF,-,few,TRBJ2-3,TRBV6-1
TGCGCCAGCAGCCAAGACGGGACTAACACAGATACGCAGTATTTT,CASSQDGTNTDTQYF,TRBD2,-,TRBJ2-3,TRBV4-3
TGTGCCAGCAGTTCTTTCTTAGCGGGAGGTGGGTACTACGAGCAGTACTTC,CASSSFLAGGGYYEQYF,TRBD2,-,TRBJ2-7,TRBV28
TGTGCCAGCAGCTACGGGACAGGAGGTGGGGAGACCCAGTACTTC,CASSYGTGGGETQYF,TRBD1,-,TRBJ2-5,TRBV5-8